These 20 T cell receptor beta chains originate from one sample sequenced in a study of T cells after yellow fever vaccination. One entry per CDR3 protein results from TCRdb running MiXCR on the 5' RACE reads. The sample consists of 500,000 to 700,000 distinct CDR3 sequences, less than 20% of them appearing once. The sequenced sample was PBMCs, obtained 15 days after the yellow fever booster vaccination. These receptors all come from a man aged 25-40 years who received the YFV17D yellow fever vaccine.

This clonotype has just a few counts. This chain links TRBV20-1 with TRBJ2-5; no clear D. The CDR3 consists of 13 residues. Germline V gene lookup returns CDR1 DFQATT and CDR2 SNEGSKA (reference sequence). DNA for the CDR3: TGCAGCAAGACCGGGTCTGATCGGGAGACCCAGTACTTC. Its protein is CSKTGSDRETQYF.

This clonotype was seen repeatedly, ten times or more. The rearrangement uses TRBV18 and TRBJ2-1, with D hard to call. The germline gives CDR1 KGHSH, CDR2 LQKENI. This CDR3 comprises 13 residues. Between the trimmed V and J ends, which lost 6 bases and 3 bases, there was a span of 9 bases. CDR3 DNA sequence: TGTGCCAGCTCCCCCGACCTCTACAATGAGCAGTTCTTC. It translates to CASSPDLYNEQFF.

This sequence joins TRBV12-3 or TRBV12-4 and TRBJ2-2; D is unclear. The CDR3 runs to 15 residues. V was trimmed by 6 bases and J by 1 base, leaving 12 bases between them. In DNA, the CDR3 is TGTGCCAGCAGCCCTAGAACTGAGAACACCGGGGAGCTGTTTTTT. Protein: CASSPRTENTGELFF.

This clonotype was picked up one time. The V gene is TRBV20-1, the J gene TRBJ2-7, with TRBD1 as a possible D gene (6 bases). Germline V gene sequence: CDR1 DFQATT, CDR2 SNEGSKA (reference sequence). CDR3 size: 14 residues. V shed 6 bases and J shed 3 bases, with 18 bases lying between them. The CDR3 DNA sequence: TGCAGTGCCCAGAATAGGCAGGGGTACTACGAGCAGTACTTC. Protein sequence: CSAQNRQGYYEQYF.

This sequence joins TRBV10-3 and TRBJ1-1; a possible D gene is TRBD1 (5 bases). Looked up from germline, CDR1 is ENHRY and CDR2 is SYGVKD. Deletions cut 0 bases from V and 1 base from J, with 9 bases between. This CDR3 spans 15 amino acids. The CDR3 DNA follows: TGTGCCATCAGTGAGTCGGCAGGGAGGAACACTGAAGCTTTCTTT. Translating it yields CAISESAGRNTEAFF.

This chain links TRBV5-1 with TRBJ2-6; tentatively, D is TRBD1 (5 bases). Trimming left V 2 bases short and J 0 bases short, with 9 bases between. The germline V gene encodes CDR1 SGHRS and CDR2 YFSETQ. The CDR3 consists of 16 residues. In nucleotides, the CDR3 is TGCGCCAGCAGCTTCGACAGCGTCTCTGGGGCCAACGTCCTGACTTTC. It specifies CASSFDSVSGANVLTF.

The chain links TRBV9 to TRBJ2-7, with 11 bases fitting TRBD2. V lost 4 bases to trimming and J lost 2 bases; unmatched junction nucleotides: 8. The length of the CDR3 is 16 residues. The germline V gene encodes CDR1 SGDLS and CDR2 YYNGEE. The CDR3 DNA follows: TGTGCCAGCAGCCCGGGACTAGCGGCCGGGACCTACGAGCAGTACTTC. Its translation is CASSPGLAAGTYEQYF.

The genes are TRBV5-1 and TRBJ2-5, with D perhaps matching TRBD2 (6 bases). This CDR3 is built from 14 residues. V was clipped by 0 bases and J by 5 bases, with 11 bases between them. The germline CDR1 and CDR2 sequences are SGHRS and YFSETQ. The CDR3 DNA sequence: TGCGCCAGCAGCTTGGGCGGGATTCGGGAGACCCAGTACTTC. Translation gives CASSLGGIRETQYF. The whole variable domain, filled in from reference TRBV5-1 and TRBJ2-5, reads KAGVTQTPRYLIKTRGQQVTLSCSPISGHRSVSWYQQTPGQGLQFLFEYFSETQRNKGNFPGRFSGRQFSNSRSEMNVSTLELGDSALYLCASSLGGIRETQYFGPGTRLLVL.

CDR3 in amino acids: CSVVGLAEVNQETQYF. The CDR3 bases are TGCAGCGTTGTGGGACTAGCGGAAGTAAACCAAGAGACCCAGTACTTC. J is TRBJ2-5 and V is TRBV29-1, with 11 bases lining up with TRBD2. The germline V gene has CDR1 SQVTM and CDR2 ANQGSEA. The CDR3 is made up of 16 amino acids. The V segment lost 4 bases and the J segment 0 bases; nucleotides outside the gene matches: 7. Together with reference TRBV29-1 and TRBJ2-5, the CDR3 gives the full variable domain: SAVISQKPSRDICQRGTSLTIQCQVDSQVTMMFWYRQQPGQSLTLIATANQGSEATYESGFVIDKFPISRPNLTFSTLTVSNMSPEDSSIYLCSVVGLAEVNQETQYFGPGTRLLVL.

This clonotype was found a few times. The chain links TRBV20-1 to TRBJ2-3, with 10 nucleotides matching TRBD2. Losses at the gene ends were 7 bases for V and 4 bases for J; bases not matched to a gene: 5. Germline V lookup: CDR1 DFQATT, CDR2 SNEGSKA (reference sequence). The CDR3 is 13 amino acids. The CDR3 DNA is TGCAGTGGGGCTAGCGGGAGTCCAGATACGCAGTATTTT. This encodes CSGASGSPDTQYF.

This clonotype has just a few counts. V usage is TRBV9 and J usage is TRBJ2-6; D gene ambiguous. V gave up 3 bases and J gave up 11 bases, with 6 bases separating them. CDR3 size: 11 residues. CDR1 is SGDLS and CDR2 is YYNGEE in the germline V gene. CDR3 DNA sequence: TGTGCCAGCAGCGCCGCCGACGTCCTGACTTTC. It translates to CASSAADVLTF. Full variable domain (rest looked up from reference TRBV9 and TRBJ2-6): DSGVTQTPKHLITATGQRVTLRCSPRSGDLSVYWYQQSLDQGLQFLIQYYNGEERAKGNILERFSAQQFPDLHSELNLSSLELGDSALYFCASSAADVLTFGAGSRLTVL.

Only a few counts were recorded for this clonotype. The CDR3 nucleotides read TGCGCCAGCAGCTTGGCACTGAACAGGGGTGGCTACACCTTC. It codes for CASSLALNRGGYTF. V is TRBV5-1 and J is TRBJ1-2; TRBD1 matches 7 bases. Germline CDR1 is SGHRS and CDR2 is YFSETQ. Trimming cost V 0 bases and J 7 bases; bases outside gene matches: 6. The CDR3 is 14 residues long. The full variable domain, in which reference TRBV5-1 and TRBJ1-2 provide the parts outside the CDR3, is KAGVTQTPRYLIKTRGQQVTLSCSPISGHRSVSWYQQTPGQGLQFLFEYFSETQRNKGNFPGRFSGRQFSNSRSEMNVSTLELGDSALYLCASSLALNRGGYTFGSGTRLTVV.

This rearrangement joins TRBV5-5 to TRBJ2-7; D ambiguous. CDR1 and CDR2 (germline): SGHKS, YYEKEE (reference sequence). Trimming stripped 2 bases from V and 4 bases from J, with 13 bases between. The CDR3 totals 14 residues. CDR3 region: CASSLRSPVYEQYF. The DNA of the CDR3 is TGTGCCAGCAGCTTACGGAGCCCAGTGTACGAGCAGTACTTC. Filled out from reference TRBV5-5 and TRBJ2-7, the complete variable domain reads DAGVTQSPTHLIKTRGQQVTLRCSPISGHKSVSWYQQVLGQGPQFIFQYYEKEERGRGNFPDRFSARQFPNYSSELNVNALLLGDSALYLCASSLRSPVYEQYFGPGTRLTVT.

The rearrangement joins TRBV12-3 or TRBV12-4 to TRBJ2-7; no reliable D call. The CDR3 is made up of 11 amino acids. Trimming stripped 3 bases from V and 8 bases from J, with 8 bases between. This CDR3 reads CASSFSSQQYF. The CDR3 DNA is TGTGCCAGCAGTTTCAGTTCCCAGCAGTACTTC.

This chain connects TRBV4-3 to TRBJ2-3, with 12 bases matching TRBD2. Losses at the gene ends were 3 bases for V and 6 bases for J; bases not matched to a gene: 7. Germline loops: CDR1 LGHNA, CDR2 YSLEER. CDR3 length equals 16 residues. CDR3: CASSHRLAGDVDTQYF. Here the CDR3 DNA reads TGCGCCAGCAGCCATCGACTAGCGGGAGATGTGGATACGCAGTATTTT.

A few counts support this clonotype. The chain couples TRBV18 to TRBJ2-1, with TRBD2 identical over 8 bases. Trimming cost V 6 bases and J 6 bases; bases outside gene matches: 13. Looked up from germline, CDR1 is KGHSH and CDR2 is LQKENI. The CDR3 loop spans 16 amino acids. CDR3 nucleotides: TGTGCCAGCTCGCATAAAGGGGTAGCGGGGAGCAATGAGCAGTTCTTC. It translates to CASSHKGVAGSNEQFF.

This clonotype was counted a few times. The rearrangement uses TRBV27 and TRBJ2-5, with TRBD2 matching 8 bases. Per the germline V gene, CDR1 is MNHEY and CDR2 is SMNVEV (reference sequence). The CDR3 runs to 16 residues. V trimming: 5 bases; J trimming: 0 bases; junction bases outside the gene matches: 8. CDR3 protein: CASSPGLAGYQETQYF. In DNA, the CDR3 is TGTGCCAGCAGTCCTGGTCTAGCGGGCTACCAAGAGACCCAGTACTTC.

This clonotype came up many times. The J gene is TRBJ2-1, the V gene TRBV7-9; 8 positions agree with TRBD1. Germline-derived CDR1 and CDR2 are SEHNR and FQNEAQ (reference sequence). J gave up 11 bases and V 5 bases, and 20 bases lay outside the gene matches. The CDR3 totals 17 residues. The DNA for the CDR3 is TGTGCCAGCAGCCGGACCTCCCAATCAGGGGGCTACGGAAAGCAGTTCTTC. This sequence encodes CASSRTSQSGGYGKQFF.

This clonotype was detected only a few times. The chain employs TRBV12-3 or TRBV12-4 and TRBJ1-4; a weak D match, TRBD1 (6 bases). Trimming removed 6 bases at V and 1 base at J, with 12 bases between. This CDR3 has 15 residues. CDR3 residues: CASSLVGGTNEKLFF. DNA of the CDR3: TGTGCCAGCAGCCTCGTAGGGGGAACTAATGAAAAACTGTTTTTT.

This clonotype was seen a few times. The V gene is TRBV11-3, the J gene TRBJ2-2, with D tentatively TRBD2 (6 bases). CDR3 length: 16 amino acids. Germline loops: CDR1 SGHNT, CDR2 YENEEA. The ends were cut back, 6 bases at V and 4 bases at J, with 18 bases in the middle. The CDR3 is CASSMKSWGGTGELFF. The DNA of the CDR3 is TGTGCCAGCAGTATGAAATCATGGGGAGGCACCGGGGAGCTGTTTTTT.